The source of this T cell receptor (beta chain) is a study of blood T cell repertoires in COVID-19. Method: immunoSEQ multiplex PCR; TCRdb's copy keeps in-frame clones and lacks some. The table records tens of thousands of clones, roughly 68% of them present only once. The V gene's germline CDR1 is ENHRY and CDR2 SYGVKD. This CDR3 spans 15 amino acids. V shed 0 bases, J shed 6 bases, and the junction held 6 bases outside the gene matches. What was sequenced was peripheral blood. The chain couples TRBV10-3 to TRBJ2-3, with 7 nucleotides matching TRBD1. The TCR sequence derives from a woman older than 75 with acute or convalescent COVID-19. The CDR3: CAISESTGLKDTQYF. The CDR3 DNA sequence: TGTGCCATCAGTGAGTCGACAGGGTTGAAGGATACGCAGTATTTT.